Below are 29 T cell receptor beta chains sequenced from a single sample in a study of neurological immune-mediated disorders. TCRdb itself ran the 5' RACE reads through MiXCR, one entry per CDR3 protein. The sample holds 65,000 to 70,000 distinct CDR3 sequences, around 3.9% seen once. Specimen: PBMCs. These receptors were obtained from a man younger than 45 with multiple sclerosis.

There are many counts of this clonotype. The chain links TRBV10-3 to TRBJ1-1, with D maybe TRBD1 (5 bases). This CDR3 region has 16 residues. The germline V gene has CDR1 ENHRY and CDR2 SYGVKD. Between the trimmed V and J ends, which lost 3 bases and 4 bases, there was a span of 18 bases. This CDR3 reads CAISDFGIGTGTEAFF. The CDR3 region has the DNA TGTGCCATCAGTGATTTTGGCATAGGGACCGGCACTGAAGCTTTCTTT.

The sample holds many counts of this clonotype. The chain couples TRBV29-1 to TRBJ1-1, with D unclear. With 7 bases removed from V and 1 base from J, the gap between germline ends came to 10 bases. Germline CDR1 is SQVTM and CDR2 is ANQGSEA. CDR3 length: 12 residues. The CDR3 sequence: CSALGPNTEAFF. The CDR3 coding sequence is TGCAGCGCCCTGGGCCCGAACACTGAAGCTTTCTTT.

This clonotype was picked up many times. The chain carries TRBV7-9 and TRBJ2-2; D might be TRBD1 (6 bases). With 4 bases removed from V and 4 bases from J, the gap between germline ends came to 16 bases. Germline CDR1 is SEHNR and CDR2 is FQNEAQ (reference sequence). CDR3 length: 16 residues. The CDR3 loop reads CASSSNRAGVTGELFF. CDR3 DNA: TGTGCCAGCAGCTCGAACAGGGCTGGGGTCACCGGGGAGCTGTTTTTT.

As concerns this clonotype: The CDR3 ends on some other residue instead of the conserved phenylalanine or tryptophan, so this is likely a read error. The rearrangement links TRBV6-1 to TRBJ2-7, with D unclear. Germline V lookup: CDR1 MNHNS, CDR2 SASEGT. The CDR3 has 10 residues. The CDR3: CASSSYVQYC. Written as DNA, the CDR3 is TGTGCCAGCAGCTCCTACGTGCAGTACTGC.

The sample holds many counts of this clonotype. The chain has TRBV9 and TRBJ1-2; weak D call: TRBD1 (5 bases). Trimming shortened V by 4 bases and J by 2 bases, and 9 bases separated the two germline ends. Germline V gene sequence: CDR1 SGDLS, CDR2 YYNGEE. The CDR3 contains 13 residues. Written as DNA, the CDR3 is TGTGCCAGCAGCCTCGACAGAAACTATGGCTACACCTTC. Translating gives CASSLDRNYGYTF.

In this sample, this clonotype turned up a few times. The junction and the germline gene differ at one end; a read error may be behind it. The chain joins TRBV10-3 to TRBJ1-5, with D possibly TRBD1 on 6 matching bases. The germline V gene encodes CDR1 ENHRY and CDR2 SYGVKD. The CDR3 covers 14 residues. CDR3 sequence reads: CAISWTAGDQPQNF. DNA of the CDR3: TGTGCCATCAGCTGGACAGCTGGGGATCAGCCCCAGAATTTT.

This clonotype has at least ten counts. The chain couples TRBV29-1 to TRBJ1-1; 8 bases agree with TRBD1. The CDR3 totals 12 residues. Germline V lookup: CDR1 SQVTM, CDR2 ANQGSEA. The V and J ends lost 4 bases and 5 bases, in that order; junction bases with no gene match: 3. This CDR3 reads CSVGTGGTEAFF. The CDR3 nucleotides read TGCAGCGTTGGTACAGGGGGGACTGAAGCTTTCTTT.

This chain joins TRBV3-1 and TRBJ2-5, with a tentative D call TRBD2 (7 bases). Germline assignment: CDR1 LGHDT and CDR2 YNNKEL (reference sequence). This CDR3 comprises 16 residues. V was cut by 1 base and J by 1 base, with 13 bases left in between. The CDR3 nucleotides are TGTGCCAGCAGCCAAGGGGGGGGGCAAATCCAAGAGACCCAGTACTTC. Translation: CASSQGGGQIQETQYF.

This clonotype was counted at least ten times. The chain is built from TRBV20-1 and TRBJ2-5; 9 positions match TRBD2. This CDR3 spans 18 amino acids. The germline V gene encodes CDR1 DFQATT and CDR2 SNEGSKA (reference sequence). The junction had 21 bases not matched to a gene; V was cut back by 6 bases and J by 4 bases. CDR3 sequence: CSAQSGPAGGRVRETQYF. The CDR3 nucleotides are TGCAGTGCCCAGAGTGGCCCAGCGGGGGGCCGGGTGAGAGAGACCCAGTACTTC.

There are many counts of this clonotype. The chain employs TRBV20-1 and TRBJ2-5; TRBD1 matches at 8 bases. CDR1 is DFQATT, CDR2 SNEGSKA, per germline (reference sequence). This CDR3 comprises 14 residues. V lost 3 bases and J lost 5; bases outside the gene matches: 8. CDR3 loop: CSASIQGAWETQYF. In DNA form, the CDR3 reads TGCAGTGCTAGTATTCAGGGGGCGTGGGAGACCCAGTACTTC.

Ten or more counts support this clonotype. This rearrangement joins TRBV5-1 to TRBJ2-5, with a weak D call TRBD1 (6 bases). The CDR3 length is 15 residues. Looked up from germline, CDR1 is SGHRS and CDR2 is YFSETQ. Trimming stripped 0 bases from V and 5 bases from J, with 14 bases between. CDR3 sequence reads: CASSLGVWGPETQYF. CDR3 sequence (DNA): TGCGCCAGCAGCTTGGGAGTCTGGGGGCCGGAGACCCAGTACTTC.

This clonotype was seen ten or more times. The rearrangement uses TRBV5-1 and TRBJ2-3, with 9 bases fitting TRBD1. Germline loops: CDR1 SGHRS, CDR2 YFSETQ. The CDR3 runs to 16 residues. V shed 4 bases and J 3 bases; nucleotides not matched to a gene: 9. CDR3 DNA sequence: TGCGCCAGCAGCCTACAAAGGGACAGGGTGACAGATACGCAGTATTTT. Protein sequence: CASSLQRDRVTDTQYF.

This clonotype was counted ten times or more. This CDR3 is CAISDGNRGQTGELFF. For the CDR3, the DNA is TGTGCCATCAGTGACGGGAACAGGGGACAGACCGGGGAGCTGTTTTTT. This rearrangement joins TRBV10-3 to TRBJ2-2; 7 nucleotides line up with TRBD1. CDR1 and CDR2 (germline): ENHRY, SYGVKD. Trimming removed 3 bases from V and 5 bases from J; junction bases left unmatched: 9. This CDR3 is 16 amino acids long.

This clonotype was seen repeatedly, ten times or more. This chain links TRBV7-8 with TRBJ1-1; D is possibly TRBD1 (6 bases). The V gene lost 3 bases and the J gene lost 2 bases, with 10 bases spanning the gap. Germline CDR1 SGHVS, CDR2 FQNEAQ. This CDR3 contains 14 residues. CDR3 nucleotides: TGTGCCAGCAGCTTTACAGGGTTTAACACTGAAGCTTTCTTT. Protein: CASSFTGFNTEAFF.

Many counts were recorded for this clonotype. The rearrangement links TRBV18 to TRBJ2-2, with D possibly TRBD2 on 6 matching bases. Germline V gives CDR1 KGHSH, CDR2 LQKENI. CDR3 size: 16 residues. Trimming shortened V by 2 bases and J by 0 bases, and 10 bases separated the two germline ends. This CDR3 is CASSPRPSANTGELFF. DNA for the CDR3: TGTGCCAGCTCACCAAGGCCTAGCGCGAACACCGGGGAGCTGTTTTTT. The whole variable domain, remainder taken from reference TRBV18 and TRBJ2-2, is NAGVMQNPRHLVRRRGQEARLRCSPMKGHSHVYWYRQLPEEGLKFMVYLQKENIIDESGMPKERFSAEFPKEGPSILRIQQVVRGDSAAYFCASSPRPSANTGELFFGEGSRLTVL.

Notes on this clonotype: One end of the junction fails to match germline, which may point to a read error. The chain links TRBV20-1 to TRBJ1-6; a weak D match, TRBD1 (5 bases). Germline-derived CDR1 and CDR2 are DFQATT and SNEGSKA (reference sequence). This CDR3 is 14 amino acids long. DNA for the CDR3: TGCAGTGCTACCCGCCGGGACGGAAATTCACCCCTCAACTTT. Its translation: CSATRRDGNSPLNF.

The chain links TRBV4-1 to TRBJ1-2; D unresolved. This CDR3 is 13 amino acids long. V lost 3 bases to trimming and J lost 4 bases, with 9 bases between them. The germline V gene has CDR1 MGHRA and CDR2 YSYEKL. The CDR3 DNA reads TGCGCCAGCAGCCAGGGAAAGGGCTATGGCTACACCTTC. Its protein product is CASSQGKGYGYTF.

For the CDR3, the DNA is TGCGCCAGCAGCTTGGGTATAGGGACACCCTACTACGAGCAGTACTTC. Amino acids: CASSLGIGTPYYEQYF. V gene TRBV5-1 combines with J gene TRBJ2-7; D possibly corresponds to TRBD1 (6 bases). CDR3 length equals 16 residues. Germline V gene sequence: CDR1 SGHRS, CDR2 YFSETQ. V was trimmed by 0 bases and J by 3 bases, leaving 16 bases between them.

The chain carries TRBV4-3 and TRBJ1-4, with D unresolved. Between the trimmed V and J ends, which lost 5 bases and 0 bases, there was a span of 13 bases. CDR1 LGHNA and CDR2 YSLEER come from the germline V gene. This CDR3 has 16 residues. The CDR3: CASSKTGSPTNEKLFF. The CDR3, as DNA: TGCGCCAGCAGCAAAACGGGGAGCCCAACTAATGAAAAACTGTTTTTT.

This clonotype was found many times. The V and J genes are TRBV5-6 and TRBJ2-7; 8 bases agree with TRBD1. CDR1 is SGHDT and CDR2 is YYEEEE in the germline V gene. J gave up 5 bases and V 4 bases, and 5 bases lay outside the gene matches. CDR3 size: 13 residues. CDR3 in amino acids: CASSIGTGDEQYF. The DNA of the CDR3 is TGTGCCAGCAGCATAGGGACAGGTGACGAGCAGTACTTC.

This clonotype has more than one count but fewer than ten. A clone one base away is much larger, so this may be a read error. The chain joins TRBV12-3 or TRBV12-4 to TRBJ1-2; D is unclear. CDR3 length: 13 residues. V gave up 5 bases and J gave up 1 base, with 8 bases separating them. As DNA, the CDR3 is TGTGCCAGCAGTCGGGAAGGTAACTATGGCTACACCTTC. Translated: CASSREGNYGYTF.

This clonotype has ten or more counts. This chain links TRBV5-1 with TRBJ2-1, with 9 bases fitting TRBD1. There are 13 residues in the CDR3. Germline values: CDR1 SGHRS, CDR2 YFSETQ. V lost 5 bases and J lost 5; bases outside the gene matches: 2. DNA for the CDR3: TGCGCCAGCAGGACAGGGGGGAACAATGAGCAGTTCTTC. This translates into CASRTGGNNEQFF.

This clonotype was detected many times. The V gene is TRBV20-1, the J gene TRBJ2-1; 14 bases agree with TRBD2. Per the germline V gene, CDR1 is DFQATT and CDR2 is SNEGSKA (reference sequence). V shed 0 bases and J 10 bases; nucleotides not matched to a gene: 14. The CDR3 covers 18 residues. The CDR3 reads CSARDFAAGLAGVSEQFF. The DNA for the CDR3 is TGCAGTGCTAGAGATTTCGCTGCGGGACTAGCGGGGGTTTCGGAGCAGTTCTTC.

The CDR3 is CASSVGPDTQYF. The DNA of the CDR3 is TGTGCCAGCAGCGTAGGGCCAGATACGCAGTATTTT. The genes are TRBV9 and TRBJ2-3, with D unclear. Per the germline V gene, CDR1 is SGDLS and CDR2 is YYNGEE. V lost 0 bases and J lost 4, with 3 bases in between. The CDR3 is 12 amino acids.

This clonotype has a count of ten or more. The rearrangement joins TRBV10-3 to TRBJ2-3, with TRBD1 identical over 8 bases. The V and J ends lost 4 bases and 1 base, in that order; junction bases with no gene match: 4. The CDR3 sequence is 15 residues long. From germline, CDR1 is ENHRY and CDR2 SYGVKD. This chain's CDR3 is CAISGRTGRTDTQYF. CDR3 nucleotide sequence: TGTGCCATCAGTGGCCGGACAGGGCGCACAGATACGCAGTATTTT.

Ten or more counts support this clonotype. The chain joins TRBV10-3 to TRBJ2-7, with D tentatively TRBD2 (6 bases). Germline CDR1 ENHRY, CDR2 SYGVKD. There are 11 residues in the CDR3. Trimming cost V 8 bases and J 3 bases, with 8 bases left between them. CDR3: CAIGGNYEQYF. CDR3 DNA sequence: TGTGCCATCGGGGGGAACTACGAGCAGTACTTC.

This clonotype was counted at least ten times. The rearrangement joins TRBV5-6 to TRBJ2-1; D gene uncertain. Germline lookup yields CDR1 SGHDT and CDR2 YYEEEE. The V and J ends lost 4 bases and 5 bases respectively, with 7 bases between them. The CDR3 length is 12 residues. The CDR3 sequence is CASSPDHNEQFF. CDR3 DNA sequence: TGTGCCAGCAGCCCCGACCACAATGAGCAGTTCTTC. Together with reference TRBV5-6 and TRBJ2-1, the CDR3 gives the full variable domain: DAGVTQSPTHLIKTRGQQVTLRCSPKSGHDTVSWYQQALGQGPQFIFQYYEEEERQRGNFPDRFSGHQFPNYSSELNVNALLLGDSALYLCASSPDHNEQFFGPGTRLTVL.

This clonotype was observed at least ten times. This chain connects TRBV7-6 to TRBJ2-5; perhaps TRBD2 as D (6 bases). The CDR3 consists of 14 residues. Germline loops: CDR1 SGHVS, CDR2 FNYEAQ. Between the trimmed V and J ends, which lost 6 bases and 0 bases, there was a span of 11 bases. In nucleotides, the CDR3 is TGTGCCAGCAGGGGGCCGGGGGACCAAGAGACCCAGTACTTC. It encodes CASRGPGDQETQYF.

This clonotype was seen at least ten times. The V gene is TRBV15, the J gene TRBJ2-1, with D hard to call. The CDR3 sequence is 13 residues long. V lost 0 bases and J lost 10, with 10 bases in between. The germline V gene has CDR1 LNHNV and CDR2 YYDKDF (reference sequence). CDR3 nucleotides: TGTGCCACCAGCAGAGATGCGCTCCTGGAGCAGTTCTTC. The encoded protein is CATSRDALLEQFF.